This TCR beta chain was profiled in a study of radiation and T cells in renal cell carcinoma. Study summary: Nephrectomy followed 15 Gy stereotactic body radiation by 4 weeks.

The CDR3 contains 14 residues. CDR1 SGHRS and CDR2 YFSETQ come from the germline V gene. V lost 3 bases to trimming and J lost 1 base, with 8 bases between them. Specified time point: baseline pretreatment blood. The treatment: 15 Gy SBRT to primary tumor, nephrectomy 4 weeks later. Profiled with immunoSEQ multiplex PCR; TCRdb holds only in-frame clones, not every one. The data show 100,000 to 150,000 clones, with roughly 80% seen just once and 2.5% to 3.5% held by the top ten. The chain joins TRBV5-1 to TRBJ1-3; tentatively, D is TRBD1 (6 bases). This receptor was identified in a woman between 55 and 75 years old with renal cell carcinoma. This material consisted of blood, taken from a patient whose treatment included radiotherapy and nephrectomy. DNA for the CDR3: TGCGCCAGCAGCTCCGGACAGTCTGGAAACACCATATATTTT. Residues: CASSSGQSGNTIYF. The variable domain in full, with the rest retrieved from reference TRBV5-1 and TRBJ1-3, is KAGVTQTPRYLIKTRGQQVTLSCSPISGHRSVSWYQQTPGQGLQFLFEYFSETQRNKGNFPGRFSGRQFSNSRSEMNVSTLELGDSALYLCASSSGQSGNTIYFGEGSWLTVV.